This T cell receptor (beta chain) originates from a study of CD8 T cells in ankylosing spondylitis. The V gene lost 3 bases and the J gene lost 3 bases, with 12 bases spanning the gap. Germline CDR1 is MGHRA and CDR2 is YSYEKL. This CDR3 has 14 residues. Whole-study findings and limits: Characteristic of ankylosing spondylitis blood, it appeared, was a TCR beta motif comprising roughly eight highly homologous variants. Clones tied to disease were said to be significantly enriched in matched ankylosing spondylitis synovial fluid.

TCRdb fed the 5' RACE reads into MiXCR, producing one record per CDR3 protein. This sample carries 350,000 to 400,000 distinct CDR3 sequences, about 20% of them seen once, and the ten largest clones take 13%. Regarding this clonotype: The antigen is undetermined.

This TCR was sampled from a male donor with ankylosing spondylitis or in good health (not recorded which). The chain employs TRBV4-1 and TRBJ2-7; maybe TRBD1 (6 bases). Specimen: blood, either unsorted or a sorted T cell fraction (not recorded which). The CDR3 DNA reads TGCGCCAGCAGCCAGGGGGACAACCTCTACGAGCAGTACTTC. Translation: CASSQGDNLYEQYF.